The present TCR beta chain was sequenced within a study of human T cells and chemical hapten exposure. Whole-study context: In the sensitization step, 2% DPC was placed on about 2 cm by about 2 cm of upper inner arm skin. Overall study results and limits: It was expanded TCRs that formed significantly more large CDR3 similarity clusters than controls did.

This CDR3 region has 16 residues. Trimming pared 4 bases from V and 4 bases from J, leaving 17 bases between. Germline CDR1 and CDR2: SEHNR and FQNEAQ (reference sequence). TCRdb ran MiXCR on the RACE reads and lists one entry per CDR3 protein. The sample has about 42,000 distinct CDR3 sequences, around a tenth seen once. As to time point: patch test 2, 6 weeks after DPC sensitization. Treatment given: therapeutic diphenylcyclopropenone sensitization with weekly scalp DPC. Unfractionated whole blood was the source of the extracted total RNA. Regarding this clonotype: Its antigen is unknown.

This sequence originates from a young woman with alopecia areata. Some clones in this sample may be carry-over from other donors' samples. The starting material was whole blood, obtained in connection with sensitization to the hapten diphenylcyclopropenone (DPC). The chain is built from TRBV7-9 and TRBJ2-1; maybe TRBD1 (5 bases). The DNA for the CDR3 is TGTGCCAGCAGCTCTCCCGGCGTTGCAGGGTACAATGAGCAGTTCTTC. Translated: CASSSPGVAGYNEQFF.